The rows below give T cell receptor beta chains drawn from one sample of a study of T cell changes during pregnancy in multiple sclerosis. This table comes from immunoSEQ multiplex PCR, and its TCRdb copy is limited to in-frame clones, with some not included. The sample contains over 80,000 clones, 90% of which appear only once. The sample here was peripheral blood, taken in the second trimester of pregnancy. Every receptor here comes from a female donor in good health, enrolled as a control in a pregnancy study. The CDR3 runs from the conserved cysteine through the conserved F or W. A D gene is named only where the DNA matches it firmly. Clone size, where shown, is once, few, many, or a class for clones that have expanded.

d_gene	j_gene	v_gene	abundance	CDR3aa	CDR3nt
.	TRBJ2-7	TRBV25-1	.	CAAGQRTYEQYF	TGTGCCGCCGGACAGCGAACCTACGAGCAGTACTTC
.	TRBJ1-1	TRBV5-4	.	CASSLWQGTEAFF	TGTGCCAGCAGCTTGTGGCAGGGCACTGAAGCTTTCTTT
TRBD2	TRBJ2-1	TRBV27	few	CASSPAGGLAGRNEQFF	TGTGCCAGCAGTCCGGCCGGGGGACTAGCGGGAAGGAATGAGCAGTTCTTC
.	TRBJ2-7	TRBV5-4	.	CASSLGSRGGYEQYF	TGTGCCAGCAGCTTGGGGAGCAGGGGTGGCTACGAGCAGTACTTC
TRBD1	TRBJ2-7	TRBV19	.	CASSPTGYEQYF	TGTGCCAGTAGCCCGACAGGGTACGAGCAGTACTTC
TRBD2	TRBJ2-1	TRBV6-6	.	CASSYSGTSGFEQFF	TGTGCCAGCAGTTACTCGGGGACTAGCGGCTTTGAGCAGTTCTTC
.	TRBJ1-2	TRBV5-1	.	CASSLDVQRALYGYTF	TGCGCCAGCAGCCTGGACGTACAGCGGGCCCTCTATGGCTACACCTTC
TRBD2	TRBJ2-7	TRBV11-2	once	CASSFKGLAGGPRQYF	TGTGCCAGCAGCTTCAAGGGACTAGCGGGAGGACCGAGGCAGTACTTC
.	TRBJ2-7	TRBV4-1	.	CASSHHGAYEQYF	TGCGCCAGCAGCCACCACGGGGCCTACGAGCAGTACTTC
TRBD2	TRBJ2-5	TRBV6-5	.	CASSSGGPAETQYF	TGTGCCAGCAGTAGCGGGGGGCCCGCTGAGACCCAGTACTTC
TRBD1	TRBJ1-1	TRBV16	.	CASSQLDRGNEAFF	TGTGCCAGCAGCCAACTGGACAGGGGTAATGAAGCTTTCTTT
TRBD1	TRBJ2-6	TRBV5-1	.	CASSSGTGAPSGANVLTF	TGCGCCAGCAGCTCCGGGACAGGGGCCCCCTCTGGGGCCAACGTCCTGACTTTC
.	TRBJ2-2	TRBV27	.	CASSLIKGNGELFF	TGTGCCAGCAGTTTAATAAAGGGGAACGGGGAGCTGTTTTTT
TRBD2	TRBJ2-7	TRBV28	.	CASSLTKPGGPEQYF	TGTGCCAGCAGTCTAACTAAGCCGGGGGGACCCGAGCAGTACTTC
.	TRBJ2-5	TRBV9	.	CASSVGGNGAGEETQYF	TGTGCCAGCAGCGTTGGGGGAAATGGGGCAGGGGAAGAGACCCAGTACTTC
TRBD2	TRBJ2-7	TRBV30	.	CAWRKGTSVSYEQYF	TGTGCCTGGAGGAAAGGGACTAGCGTCTCCTACGAGCAGTACTTC
TRBD1	TRBJ1-1	TRBV27	once	CASSLSRTPRGQGTEAFF	TGTGCCAGCAGTTTATCCCGAACACCCAGGGGGCAAGGCACTGAAGCTTTCTTT
TRBD1	TRBJ1-2	TRBV18	once	CASSPIGQGARNYGYTF	TGTGCCAGCTCACCGATAGGACAGGGGGCGCGTAACTATGGCTACACCTTC